These 25 T cell receptor beta chains share one sample of origin, sequenced in a study of technical replicates of blood from several donors. This table comes from immunoSEQ multiplex PCR, and its TCRdb copy is limited to in-frame clones, with some not included. The sample consists of under 100,000 clones, approximately 94% of them appearing once. Material for sequencing was T cells isolated from PBMCs. The receptors were gathered from a human donor in good health.

CDR3: CASSQEGTRFYQPQHF. CDR3 in DNA: TGTGCCAGTAGCCAGGAGGGAACTCGCTTCTATCAGCCCCAGCATTTT. This chain connects TRBV19 to TRBJ1-5; D gene uncertain. The CDR3 extends over 16 amino acids. Germline loops: CDR1 LNHDA, CDR2 SQIVND (reference sequence). V gave up 6 bases and J gave up 5 bases, with 20 bases separating them. The whole variable domain, filled in from reference TRBV19 and TRBJ1-5, reads DGGITQSPKYLFRKEGQNVTLSCEQNLNHDAMYWYRQDPGQGLRLIYYSQIVNDFQKGDIAEGYSVSREKKESFPLTVTSAQKNPTAFYLCASSQEGTRFYQPQHFGDGTRLSIL.

The J gene is TRBJ2-7, the V gene TRBV7-9, with 7 bases that match TRBD1. The trim removed 4 bases at V and 4 bases at J, leaving 10 bases unmatched. The CDR3 covers 15 residues. Per the germline V gene, CDR1 is SEHNR and CDR2 is FQNEAQ (reference sequence). The CDR3 reads CASSSGTDYYYEQYF. CDR3 DNA sequence: TGTGCCAGCAGCTCCGGGACAGATTACTATTACGAGCAGTACTTC.

The rearrangement uses TRBV5-4 and TRBJ1-1; D not certain. This CDR3 has 12 amino acids. Germline CDR1 and CDR2: SGHNT and YYREEE (reference sequence). V was pared by 7 bases and J by 0 bases, with 7 bases between. The CDR3 region is CASGPMNTEAFF. In DNA, the CDR3 is TGTGCCAGCGGTCCTATGAACACTGAAGCTTTCTTT.

This rearrangement joins TRBV4-1 to TRBJ2-3; 7 nucleotides agree with TRBD1. V shed 0 bases, J shed 14 bases, and the junction held 11 bases outside the gene matches. From germline, CDR1 is MGHRA and CDR2 YSYEKL. This CDR3 contains 14 residues. CDR3 amino acids: CASSQEGRGPRRYF. The CDR3 DNA follows: TGCGCCAGCAGCCAAGAAGGAAGGGGGCCCAGGCGGTATTTT.

This clone was seen once. This rearrangement joins TRBV5-6 to TRBJ2-3, with 7 bases that match TRBD1. Per germline, CDR1 SGHDT and CDR2 YYEEEE. Germline trimming cut 0 bases from V and 3 bases from J; bases unmatched to any gene: 1. The CDR3 extends over 14 amino acids. The CDR3 spells CASSLADRTDTQYF. In nucleotides, the CDR3 is TGTGCCAGCAGCTTGGCGGACAGGACAGATACGCAGTATTTT.

The chain is built from TRBV5-1 and TRBJ2-2; D may be TRBD2 (6 bases). Germline V gene lookup returns CDR1 SGHRS and CDR2 YFSETQ. V gave up 0 bases and J gave up 0 bases, with 9 bases separating them. The CDR3 has 16 residues. In DNA, the CDR3 is TGCGCCAGCAGCTTGGTCGGCGGGGCGAACACCGGGGAGCTGTTTTTT. Amino acid sequence: CASSLVGGANTGELFF.

The chain joins TRBV27 to TRBJ2-1; D perhaps matches TRBD2 (5 bases). This CDR3 spans 17 amino acids. V shed 4 bases and J shed 0 bases, with 16 bases lying between them. CDR1 MNHEY and CDR2 SMNVEV come from the germline V gene (reference sequence). CDR3 amino acids: CASSSPSSRGSYNEQFF. Here the CDR3 DNA reads TGTGCCAGCAGTTCCCCGTCTTCTCGGGGCTCCTACAATGAGCAGTTCTTC.

The chain employs TRBV7-6 and TRBJ2-3; D remains ambiguous. Trimming stripped 5 bases from V and 2 bases from J, with 5 bases between. The CDR3 consists of 12 residues. The germline V gene has CDR1 SGHVS and CDR2 FNYEAQ. The CDR3 DNA follows: TGTGCCAGCAGCCCTTACACAGATACGCAGTATTTT. As protein: CASSPYTDTQYF. The whole variable domain, remainder taken from reference TRBV7-6 and TRBJ2-3, is GAGVSQSPRYKVTKRGQDVALRCDPISGHVSLYWYRQALGQGPEFLTYFNYEAQQDKSGLPNDRFSAERPEGSISTLTIQRTEQRDSAMYRCASSPYTDTQYFGPGTRLTVL.

This chain uses TRBV7-9 with TRBJ2-1, with TRBD2 identical over 9 bases. Germline CDR1 and CDR2: SEHNR and FQNEAQ (reference sequence). With V trimmed by 5 bases and J by 10 bases, 12 bases remained unmatched. The CDR3 spans 15 residues. The CDR3 region has the DNA TGTGCCAGCAGCCCCGGAGCTAGCGGGGTATGGGAGCAGTTCTTC. This codes for CASSPGASGVWEQFF.

The rearrangement joins TRBV27 to TRBJ2-7; D is ambiguous. CDR3 length: 12 residues. Trimming shortened V by 6 bases and J by 0 bases, and 6 bases separated the two germline ends. The germline CDR1 and CDR2 sequences are MNHEY and SMNVEV (reference sequence). The CDR3 region has the DNA TGTGCCAGCAGCCCGAGCTCCTACGAGCAGTACTTC. Its translation: CASSPSSYEQYF.

The CDR3 coding sequence is TGTGCCAGCAGCTTACGCACGGGTACCTACGAGCAGTACTTC. It translates to CASSLRTGTYEQYF. The chain carries TRBV7-8 and TRBJ2-7; no firm D call. The CDR3 consists of 14 residues. Germline loops: CDR1 SGHVS, CDR2 FQNEAQ. V was clipped by 2 bases and J by 2 bases, with 10 bases between them.

The chain employs TRBV7-2 and TRBJ2-3, with 11 bases aligning to TRBD2. The length of the CDR3 is 14 residues. Trimming removed 6 bases from V and 9 bases from J; junction bases left unmatched: 8. Germline CDR1 and CDR2: SGHTA and FQGNSA. CDR3 sequence: CASSQTSGAGTQYF. For the CDR3, the DNA is TGTGCCAGCAGTCAGACTAGCGGGGCTGGCACGCAGTATTTT.

This clone occurred a few times. The V and J genes are TRBV2 and TRBJ1-1, with unresolved D. Trimming stripped 7 bases from V and 1 base from J, with 16 bases between. Per the germline V gene, CDR1 is SNHLY and CDR2 is FYNNEI. CDR3 size: 15 residues. CDR3 loop: CASTTRRLTNTEAFF. CDR3 in DNA: TGTGCCAGCACCACACGGAGACTCACGAACACTGAAGCTTTCTTT.

The chain links TRBV4-1 to TRBJ2-1, with TRBD2 matching over 11 bases. In germline, CDR1 is MGHRA, CDR2 YSYEKL. V was pared by 3 bases and J by 0 bases, with 4 bases of the junction left unmatched. This CDR3 contains 17 residues. The CDR3 DNA reads TGCGCCAGCAGCCAGACTAGCGGGGTTAGCTCCTACAATGAGCAGTTCTTC. Encoded protein: CASSQTSGVSSYNEQFF.

The chain joins TRBV5-4 to TRBJ2-6; a weak D match, TRBD1 (6 bases). This CDR3 comprises 13 residues. V was shortened by 4 bases and J by 17 bases, with 19 bases between the two germline ends. Per germline, CDR1 SGHNT and CDR2 YYREEE (reference sequence). For the CDR3, the DNA is TGTGCCAGCAGCCAGCCTACTCAGGGGATCTTGACTTTC. Translating gives CASSQPTQGILTF.

The chain combines TRBV5-1 with TRBJ2-5, with no clear D. The CDR3 is 15 amino acids. V shed 0 bases and J shed 2 bases, with 11 bases lying between them. Germline lookup yields CDR1 SGHRS and CDR2 YFSETQ. CDR3: CASSLGFGRQETQYF. Written as DNA, the CDR3 is TGCGCCAGCAGCTTGGGATTTGGGCGACAAGAGACCCAGTACTTC.

This clone appeared once. V is TRBV5-1 and J is TRBJ2-7, with 10 bases fitting TRBD2. Germline trimming cut 4 bases from V and 5 bases from J; bases unmatched to any gene: 6. Germline assignment: CDR1 SGHRS and CDR2 YFSETQ. This CDR3 has 14 amino acids. The CDR3 is CASSSSGRSNEQYF. CDR3 nucleotides: TGCGCCAGCAGCAGTAGCGGGAGGTCCAACGAGCAGTACTTC.

This rearrangement joins TRBV29-1 to TRBJ2-7; tentative D call: TRBD1 (5 bases). Per germline, CDR1 SQVTM and CDR2 ANQGSEA. The CDR3 length is 12 residues. Trimming took off 3 bases at V and 4 bases at J, with 10 bases between the two ends. DNA for the CDR3: TGCAGCGTTGAGGCATCAGGGTACGAGCAGTACTTC. This gives the protein CSVEASGYEQYF.

This clone was observed a single time. The J gene is TRBJ1-1, the V gene TRBV11-3; no clear D. This CDR3 has 14 amino acids. The V end was cut by 5 bases, the J end by 2 bases, with 12 bases between. The germline V gene encodes CDR1 SGHNT and CDR2 YENEEA. Here the CDR3 DNA reads TGTGCCAGCAGCCGCGGAGGACCTAACACTGAAGCTTTCTTT. Encoded protein: CASSRGGPNTEAFF.

V is TRBV27 and J is TRBJ2-7; 7 bases agree with TRBD2. Germline V CDR1 and CDR2: MNHEY, SMNVEV (reference sequence). The junction had 5 bases not matched to a gene; V was cut back by 5 bases and J by 4 bases. CDR3 length: 13 amino acids. CDR3 in amino acids: CASSRGSEYEQYF. For the CDR3, the DNA is TGTGCCAGCAGTCGCGGGAGTGAGTACGAGCAGTACTTC.

CDR3 coding DNA: TGCGCCAGCAGCTTGGTAGCAGGGGTTTATGAAAAACTGTTTTTT. Protein product: CASSLVAGVYEKLFF. This sequence joins TRBV5-1 and TRBJ1-4; weak D call: TRBD1 (6 bases). Germline values: CDR1 SGHRS, CDR2 YFSETQ. V was shortened by 0 bases and J by 6 bases, with 12 bases between the two germline ends. The CDR3 spans 15 residues.

V usage is TRBV19 and J usage is TRBJ1-4; 9 nucleotides line up with TRBD1. J lost 1 base, V lost 9 bases, and 12 bases had no gene match. CDR1 is LNHDA and CDR2 is SQIVND in the germline V gene (reference sequence). The CDR3 covers 17 residues. The CDR3 DNA is TGTGCCAGCAACAGGGGGCTTTTTGGGTTAACTAATGAAAAACTGTTTTTT. Translation gives CASNRGLFGLTNEKLFF.

This chain joins TRBV28 and TRBJ2-6, with no clear D. Trimming stripped 6 bases from V and 4 bases from J, with 4 bases between. Germline V gene lookup returns CDR1 MDHEN and CDR2 SYDVKM. CDR3 length: 12 amino acids. The CDR3, as DNA: TGTGCCAGCAGCCAAGGGGCCAACGTCCTGACTTTC. It is translated as CASSQGANVLTF.

The V gene is TRBV4-2, the J gene TRBJ2-7, with a possible D match to TRBD2 (5 bases). Germline CDR1 is LGHNA and CDR2 is YNFKEQ. The CDR3 length is 13 residues. The germline V and J ends were trimmed by 1 base and 7 bases, with 11 bases remaining between them. This CDR3 reads CASSQGEITEQYF. CDR3 nucleotides: TGTGCCAGCAGCCAAGGGGAGATTACGGAGCAGTACTTC.

V and J are TRBV5-1 and TRBJ2-5, with TRBD1 identical over 8 bases. Germline assignment: CDR1 SGHRS and CDR2 YFSETQ. This CDR3 spans 16 amino acids. Trimming removed 1 base from V and 4 bases from J; junction bases left unmatched: 9. In nucleotides, the CDR3 is TGCGCCAGCAGCTTGCGGTTTGTGACAGGGGTAGAGACCCAGTACTTC. This codes for CASSLRFVTGVETQYF.